This T cell receptor (beta chain) comes out of a study of naive CD8 T cells in extremely preterm neonates. Regarding the study as a whole: Shared CDR3 nucleotide sequences: preterm 2.5% to 3%, term approximately 0.4%, children approximately 0.028%, adults approximately 0.01%. Preterm neonate repertoires were significantly less rich by iChao1 than others. Relative to older groups, preterm infants had shorter, less trimmed CDR3s with fewer N additions.

The CDR3 totals 15 residues. Germline trimming cut 7 bases from V and 5 bases from J; bases unmatched to any gene: 14. CDR1 and CDR2 from the germline V gene are MDHEN and SYDVKM. Comments on this clone: As yet, its antigen is unknown.

Cord blood came from elective full-term cesareans at roughly 37-42 weeks without labor or membrane rupture. Sorted cells: live naive CD8+ T cells, CD45RA+CCR7+, Annexin V-negative. Repertoires were generated with immunoSEQ multiplex PCR, while TCRdb's copy carries only in-frame clones and drops some. The sample records a few thousand clones, roughly 97% being singletons. This chain joins TRBV28 and TRBJ2-7, with 7 bases matching TRBD2. The material sequenced was naive CD8+ T cells from cord blood. The receptor was isolated from a newborn in good health. CDR3 loop: CASTPLQARGDEQYF. CDR3 sequence (DNA): TGTGCCAGCACCCCACTCCAGGCTCGGGGGGACGAGCAGTACTTC.